This is a list of T cell receptor beta chains from one sample in a study of shared clonotypes between healthy human individuals. Assay: immunoSEQ multiplex PCR; the TCRdb copy retains only in-frame clones and omits some. In the table there are approximately 600,000 clones, 85% to 95% of which are singletons. Sequenced: naive CD8+ T cells sorted from blood. Receptors were obtained from a woman aged 30 to 39 in good health. The CDR3 runs from the conserved cysteine through the conserved F or W. D genes are given only for firm matches. The size field is filled for only some rows; it gives once, few, many or a size class.

>TRBV7-6|15|TRBJ2-7|.|TRBD2
TGTGCCAGCAGCCCTTATCTTAGCGGGAGTGGGGAGCAGTACTTC
CASSPYLSGSGEQYF
>TRBV5-1|15|TRBJ2-5|.|TRBD1
TGCGCCAGCAGGCGGGACAGGCCAGTTAGGGAGACCCAGTACTTC
CASRRDRPVRETQYF
>TRBV5-5|15|TRBJ2-7|.|TRBD2
TGTGCCAGCAGCTTGGTTCTAGCGGGAGGTTACGAGCAGTACTTC
CASSLVLAGGYEQYF
>TRBV11-2|14|TRBJ2-2|.|.
TGTGCCAGCAGCTTAGCAGGATGGACCGGGGAGCTGTTTTTT
CASSLAGWTGELFF
>TRBV5-1|12|TRBJ1-1|once|.
TGCGCCAGCAGCTTGGAGGACACTGAAGCTTTCTTT
CASSLEDTEAFF
>TRBV6-4|14|TRBJ1-2|.|TRBD1
TGTGCCAGCAGCACCGGGACAGGGACAAATGGCTACACCTTC
CASSTGTGTNGYTF
>TRBV2|15|TRBJ2-7|once|TRBD1
TGTGCCAGCAACAGACCGGGACAGGGGGCCCACGAGCAGTACTTC
CASNRPGQGAHEQYF
>TRBV5-1|14|TRBJ2-1|.|TRBD1
TGCGCCAGCAGCTTGGGGACAGGGGTCAATGAGCAGTTCTTC
CASSLGTGVNEQFF
>TRBV2|17|TRBJ2-5|once|TRBD2
TGTGCCAGCAGTGAAGCGCTGAGCGGGAGGACCCAAGAGACCCAGTACTTC
CASSEALSGRTQETQYF
>TRBV7-8|14|TRBJ2-7|.|.
TGTGCCAGCAGGTGGGCGGGACGCTCCTACGAGCAGTACTTC
CASRWAGRSYEQYF
>TRBV13|12|TRBJ2-7|.|.
TGTGCCAGCAGCGCCAGCTCCTACGAGCAGTACTTC
CASSASSYEQYF
>TRBV6-6|14|TRBJ1-1|.|.
TGTGCCAGCAGTTACTCGAACGGAGACACTGAAGCTTTCTTT
CASSYSNGDTEAFF
>TRBV6-1|13|TRBJ1-2|.|.
TGTGCCAGCAGTGATGGAAAGGCCTATGGCTACACCTTC
CASSDGKAYGYTF
>TRBV6-7|15|TRBJ1-5|.|.
TGTGCTCACGGGGGCGGAGTATATAGCAATCAGCCCCAGCATTTT
CAHGGGVYSNQPQHF
>TRBV7-9|15|TRBJ1-6|.|TRBD1
TGTGCCAGCAGCCCGACAGGGAACAATGCGTCACCCCTCCACTTT
CASSPTGNNASPLHF
>TRBV7-9|15|TRBJ2-3|.|.
TGTGCCAGCAGCTTAAGGCTTGGGTTCACAGATACGCAGTATTTT
CASSLRLGFTDTQYF
>TRBV4-2|18|TRBJ2-7|.|.
TGTGCCAGCAGCCAAGATAAATACCGCCCGGACAGTACCTACGAGCAGTACTTC
CASSQDKYRPDSTYEQYF
>TRBV11-2|13|TRBJ2-7|.|TRBD1
TGTGCCAGCAGCTGGACAGGGGCCTACGAGCAGTACTTC
CASSWTGAYEQYF
>TRBV13|14|TRBJ1-6|.|.
TGTGCCAGCGGCGACAGAAGTATGAATTCACCCCTCCACTTT
CASGDRSMNSPLHF
>TRBV6-1|14|TRBJ2-1|.|.
TGTGCCAGCCTAGGGCCCAGCTCCTACAATGAGCAGTTCTTC
CASLGPSSYNEQFF
>TRBV10-1|16|TRBJ2-7|.|TRBD2
TGCGCCAGCAGTGAGTTGAGGGGGACTAGGACCTACGAGCAGTACTTC
CASSELRGTRTYEQYF
>TRBV7-9|15|TRBJ2-7|.|TRBD1
TGTGCCAGCAGCTTGGACAGGGGGCGTCGGGACGAGCAGTACTTC
CASSLDRGRRDEQYF
>TRBV28|15|TRBJ1-1|.|.
TGTGCCAGCAGTTCACCGGACAGAATGAACACTGAAGCTTTCTTT
CASSSPDRMNTEAFF
>TRBV18|16|TRBJ1-1|.|.
TGTGCCAGCTCACGAATTATAGTTTTCCCGGGCACTGAAGCTTTCTTT
CASSRIIVFPGTEAFF
>TRBV29-1|15|TRBJ1-1|.|TRBD1
TGCAGCGTTGTGGGACAGGGGGCCATAGGCACTGAAGCTTTCTTT
CSVVGQGAIGTEAFF
>TRBV2|14|TRBJ2-7|.|TRBD2
TGTGCCAGCAGTGGTGGCGGGAGGGCCATCGAGCAGTACTTC
CASSGGGRAIEQYF
>TRBV6-6|16|TRBJ2-7|.|TRBD2
TGTGCCAGCAGTACCGGGACTAGCGGAGCTTCCTACGAGCAGTACTTC
CASSTGTSGASYEQYF
>TRBV4-1|14|TRBJ2-7|.|.
TGCGCCAGCAGCCAAGTCATACCCGGCAGCGAGCAGTACTTC
CASSQVIPGSEQYF
>TRBV5-1|14|TRBJ2-7|.|TRBD1
TGCGCCAGCAGCTTGGCAGGGGGTGTCCACGAGCAGTACTTC
CASSLAGGVHEQYF
>TRBV5-1|16|TRBJ2-7|.|.
TGCGCCAGCAGCTGGAGAGACAGGACGGCGCCCTACGAGCAGTACTTC
CASSWRDRTAPYEQYF
>TRBV2|14|TRBJ2-7|.|.
TGTGCCAGCAGTGACGGGGGGCAGCCCTACGAGCAGTACTTC
CASSDGGQPYEQYF